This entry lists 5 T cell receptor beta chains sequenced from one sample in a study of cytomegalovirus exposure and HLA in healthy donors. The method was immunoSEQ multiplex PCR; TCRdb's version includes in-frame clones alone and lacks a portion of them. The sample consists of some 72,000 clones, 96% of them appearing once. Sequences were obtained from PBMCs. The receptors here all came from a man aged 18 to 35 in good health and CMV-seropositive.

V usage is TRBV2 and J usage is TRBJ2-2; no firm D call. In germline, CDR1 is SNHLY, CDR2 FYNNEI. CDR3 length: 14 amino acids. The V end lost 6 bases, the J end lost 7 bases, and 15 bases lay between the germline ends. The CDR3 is CASRGPDVFGELFF. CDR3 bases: TGTGCCAGCAGGGGCCCAGACGTGTTCGGGGAGCTGTTTTTT.

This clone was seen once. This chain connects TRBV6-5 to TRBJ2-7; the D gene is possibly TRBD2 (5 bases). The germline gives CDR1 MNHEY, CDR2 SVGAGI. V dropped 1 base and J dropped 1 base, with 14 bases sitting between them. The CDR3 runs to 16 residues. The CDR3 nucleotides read TGTGCCAGCAGTTACTTGGGCGGGTCCTCATCCTACGAGCAGTACTTC. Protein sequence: CASSYLGGSSSYEQYF.

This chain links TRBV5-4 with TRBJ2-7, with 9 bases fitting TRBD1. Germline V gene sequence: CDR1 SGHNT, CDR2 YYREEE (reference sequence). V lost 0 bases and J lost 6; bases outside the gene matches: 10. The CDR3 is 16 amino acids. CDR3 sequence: CASSLANPGTGSEQYF. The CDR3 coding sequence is TGTGCCAGCAGCTTGGCGAATCCCGGGACAGGGTCCGAGCAGTACTTC.

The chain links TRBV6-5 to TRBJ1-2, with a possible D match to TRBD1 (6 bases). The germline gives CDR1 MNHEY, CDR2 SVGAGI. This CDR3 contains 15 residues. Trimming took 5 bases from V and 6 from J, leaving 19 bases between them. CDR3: CASSRELGGVDGYTF. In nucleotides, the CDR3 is TGTGCCAGCAGTCGAGAGTTAGGGGGGGTGGATGGCTACACCTTC.

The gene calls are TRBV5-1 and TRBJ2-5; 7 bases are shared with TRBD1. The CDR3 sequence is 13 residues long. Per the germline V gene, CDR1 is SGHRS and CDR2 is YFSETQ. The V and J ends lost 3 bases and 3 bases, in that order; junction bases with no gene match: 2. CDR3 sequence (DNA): TGCGCCAGCAGCTCCGGGACAGAAGAGACCCAGTACTTC. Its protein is CASSSGTEETQYF.